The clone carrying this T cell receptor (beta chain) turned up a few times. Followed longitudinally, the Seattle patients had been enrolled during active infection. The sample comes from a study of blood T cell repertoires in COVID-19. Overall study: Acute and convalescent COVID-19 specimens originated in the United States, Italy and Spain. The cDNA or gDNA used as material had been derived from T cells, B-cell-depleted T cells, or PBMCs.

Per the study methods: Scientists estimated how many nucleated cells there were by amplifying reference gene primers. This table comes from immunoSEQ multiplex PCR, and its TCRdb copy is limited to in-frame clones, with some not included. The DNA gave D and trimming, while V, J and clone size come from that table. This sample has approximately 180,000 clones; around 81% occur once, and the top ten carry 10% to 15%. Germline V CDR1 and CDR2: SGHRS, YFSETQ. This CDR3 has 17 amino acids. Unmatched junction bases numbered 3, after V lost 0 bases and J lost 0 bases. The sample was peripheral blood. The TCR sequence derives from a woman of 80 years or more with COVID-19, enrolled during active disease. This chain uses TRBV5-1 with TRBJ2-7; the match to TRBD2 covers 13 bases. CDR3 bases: TGCGCCAGCAGCTTGGGACTAGCGGGGGGAATCTCCTACGAGCAGTACTTC. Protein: CASSLGLAGGISYEQYF.